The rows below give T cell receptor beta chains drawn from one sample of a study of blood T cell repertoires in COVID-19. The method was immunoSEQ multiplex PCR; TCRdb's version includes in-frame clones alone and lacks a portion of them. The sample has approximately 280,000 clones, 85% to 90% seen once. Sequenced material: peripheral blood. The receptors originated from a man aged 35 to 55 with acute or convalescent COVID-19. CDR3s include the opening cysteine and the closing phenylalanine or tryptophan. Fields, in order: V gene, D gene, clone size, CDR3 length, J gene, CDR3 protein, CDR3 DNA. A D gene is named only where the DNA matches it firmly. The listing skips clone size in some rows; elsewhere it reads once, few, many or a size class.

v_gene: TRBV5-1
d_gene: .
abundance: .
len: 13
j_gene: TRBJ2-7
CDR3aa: CASSEDYSYEQYF
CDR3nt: TGCGCCAGCAGTGAGGACTACTCCTACGAGCAGTACTTC

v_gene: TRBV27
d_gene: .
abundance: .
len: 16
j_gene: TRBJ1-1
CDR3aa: CASTPLPDLGDTEAFF
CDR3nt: TGTGCCAGCACCCCCTTACCGGATTTAGGGGACACTGAAGCTTTCTTT

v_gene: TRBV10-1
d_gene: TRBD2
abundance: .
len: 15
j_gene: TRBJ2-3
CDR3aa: CASSEKRGFTDTQYF
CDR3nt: TGCGCCAGCAGTGAAAAGCGGGGATTCACAGATACGCAGTATTTT

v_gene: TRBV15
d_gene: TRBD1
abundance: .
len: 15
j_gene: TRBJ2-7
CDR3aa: CATSRDRQGLYEQYF
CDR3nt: TGTGCCACCAGCAGAGATCGACAGGGGCTGTACGAGCAGTACTTC

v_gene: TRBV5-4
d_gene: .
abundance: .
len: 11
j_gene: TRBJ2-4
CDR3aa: CASSGGTNQYF
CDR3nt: TGTGCCAGCAGCGGCGGGACGAATCAGTACTTC

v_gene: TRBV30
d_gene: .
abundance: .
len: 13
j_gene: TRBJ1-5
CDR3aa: CAWSVQRNQPQHF
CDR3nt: TGTGCCTGGAGTGTACAGCGGAACCAGCCCCAGCATTTT

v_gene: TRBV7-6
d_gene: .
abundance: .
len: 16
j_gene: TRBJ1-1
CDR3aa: CASSFPPGTLNTEAFF
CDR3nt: TGTGCCAGCAGCTTCCCCCCCGGGACATTGAACACTGAAGCTTTCTTT

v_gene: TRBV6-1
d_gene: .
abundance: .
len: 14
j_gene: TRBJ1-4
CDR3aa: CASSEGTVGEKLFF
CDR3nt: TGTGCCAGCAGTGAAGGGACAGTGGGTGAAAAACTGTTTTTT

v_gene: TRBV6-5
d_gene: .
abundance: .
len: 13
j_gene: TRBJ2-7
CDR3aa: CASSYGASYEQYF
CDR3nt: TGTGCCAGCAGTTACGGGGCCTCCTACGAGCAGTACTTC

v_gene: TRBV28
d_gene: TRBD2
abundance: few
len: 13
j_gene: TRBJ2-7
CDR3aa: CASSLGLEYEQYF
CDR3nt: TGTGCCAGCAGTTTGGGACTAGAATACGAGCAGTACTTC

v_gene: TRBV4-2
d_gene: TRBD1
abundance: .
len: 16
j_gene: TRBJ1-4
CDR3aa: CASSQVTGDYNEKLFF
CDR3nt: TGTGCCAGCAGCCAGGTGACAGGGGATTACAATGAAAAACTGTTTTTT

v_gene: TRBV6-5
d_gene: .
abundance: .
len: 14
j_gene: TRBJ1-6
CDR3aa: CASTYGGRNSPLHF
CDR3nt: TGTGCCAGCACCTACGGGGGGCGTAATTCACCCCTCCACTTT

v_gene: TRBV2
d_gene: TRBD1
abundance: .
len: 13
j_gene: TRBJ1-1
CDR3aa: CASTPGQDTEAFF
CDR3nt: TGTGCCAGCACCCCGGGACAGGATACTGAAGCTTTCTTT

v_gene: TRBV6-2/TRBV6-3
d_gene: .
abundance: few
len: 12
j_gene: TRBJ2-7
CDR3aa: CASSQGQTEQYF
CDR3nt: TGTGCCAGCAGCCAAGGACAGACCGAGCAGTACTTC

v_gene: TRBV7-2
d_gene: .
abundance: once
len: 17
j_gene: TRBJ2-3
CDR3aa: CASSLAALEPRTDTQYF
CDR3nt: TGTGCCAGCAGCTTAGCTGCCCTGGAGCCCAGAACAGATACGCAGTATTTT

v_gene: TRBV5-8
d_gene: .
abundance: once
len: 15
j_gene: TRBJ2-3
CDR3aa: CASRRQQVPTDTQYF
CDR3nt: TGTGCCAGCAGACGACAGCAAGTTCCCACAGATACGCAGTATTTT

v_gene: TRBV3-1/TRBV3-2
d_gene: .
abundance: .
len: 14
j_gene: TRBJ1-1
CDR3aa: CASSPSGFNTEAFF
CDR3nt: TGTGCCAGCAGCCCCTCGGGGTTTAACACTGAAGCTTTCTTT

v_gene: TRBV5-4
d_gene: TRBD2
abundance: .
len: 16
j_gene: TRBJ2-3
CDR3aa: CASSLALAGITDTQYF
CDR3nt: TGTGCCAGCAGCTTGGCACTAGCGGGGATCACAGATACGCAGTATTTT

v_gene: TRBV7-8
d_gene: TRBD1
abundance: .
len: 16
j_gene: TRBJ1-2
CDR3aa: CASSRPRQGVDYGYTF
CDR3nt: TGTGCCAGCAGCCGTCCGAGACAGGGAGTGGACTATGGCTACACCTTC

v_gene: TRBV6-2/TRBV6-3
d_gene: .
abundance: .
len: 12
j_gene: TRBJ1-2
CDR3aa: CASSPSNYGYTF
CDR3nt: TGTGCCAGCAGTCCCTCTAACTATGGCTACACCTTC

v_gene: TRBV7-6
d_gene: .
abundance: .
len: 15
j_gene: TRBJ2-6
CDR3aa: CASSLGGGGANVLTF
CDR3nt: TGTGCCAGCAGCTTAGGCGGTGGGGGGGCCAACGTCCTGACTTTC

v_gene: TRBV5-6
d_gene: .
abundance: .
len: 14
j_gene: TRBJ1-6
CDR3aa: CASRGKSPDRPLHF
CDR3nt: TGTGCCAGCAGGGGCAAATCGCCTGACAGGCCCCTCCACTTT

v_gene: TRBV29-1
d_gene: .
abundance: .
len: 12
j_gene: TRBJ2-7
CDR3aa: CSVETGKYEQYF
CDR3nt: TGCAGCGTTGAAACAGGGAAGTACGAGCAGTACTTC

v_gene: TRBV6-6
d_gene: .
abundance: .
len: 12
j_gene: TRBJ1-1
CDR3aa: CASSTREFPAFF
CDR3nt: TGTGCCAGCAGTACCCGGGAGTTTCCGGCTTTCTTT

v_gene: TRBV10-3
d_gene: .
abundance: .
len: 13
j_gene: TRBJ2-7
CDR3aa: CAITAQGSYEQYF
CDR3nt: TGTGCCATCACCGCACAGGGCTCCTACGAGCAGTACTTC

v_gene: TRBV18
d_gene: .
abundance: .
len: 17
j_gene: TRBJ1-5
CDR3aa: CASSPPNVAAFNQPQHF
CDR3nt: TGTGCCAGCTCACCACCTAACGTAGCAGCTTTTAATCAGCCCCAGCATTTT

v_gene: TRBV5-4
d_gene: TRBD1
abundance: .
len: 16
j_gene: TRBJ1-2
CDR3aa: CASSLVRDRLYYGYTF
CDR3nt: TGTGCCAGCAGCTTAGTCCGGGACAGACTATACTATGGCTACACCTTC

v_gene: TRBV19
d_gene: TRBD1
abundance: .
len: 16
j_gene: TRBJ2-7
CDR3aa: CASSRQDRGQPYEQYF
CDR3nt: TGTGCCAGTAGTAGACAAGACAGGGGGCAGCCCTACGAGCAGTACTTC

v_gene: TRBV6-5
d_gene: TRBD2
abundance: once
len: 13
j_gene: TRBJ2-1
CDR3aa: CASSGRGQNEQFF
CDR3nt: TGTGCCAGCAGCGGGAGGGGTCAGAATGAGCAGTTCTTC

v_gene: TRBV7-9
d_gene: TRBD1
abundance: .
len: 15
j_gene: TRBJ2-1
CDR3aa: CASSLVTGSYNEQFF
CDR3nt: TGTGCCAGCAGCTTAGTGACAGGGAGCTACAATGAGCAGTTCTTC

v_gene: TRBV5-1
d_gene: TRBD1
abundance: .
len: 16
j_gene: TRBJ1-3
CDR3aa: CASSWRTGGTGNTIYF
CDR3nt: TGCGCCAGCAGCTGGAGGACAGGGGGAACTGGAAACACCATATATTTT

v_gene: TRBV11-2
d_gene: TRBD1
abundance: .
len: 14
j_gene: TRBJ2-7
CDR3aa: CASSLQGASYEQYF
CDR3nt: TGTGCCAGCAGCTTACAGGGGGCCTCCTACGAGCAGTACTTC

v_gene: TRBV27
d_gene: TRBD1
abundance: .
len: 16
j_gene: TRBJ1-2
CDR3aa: CASSSGFRDRAYGYTF
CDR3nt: TGTGCCAGCAGTAGCGGCTTTCGGGACAGGGCTTATGGCTACACCTTC

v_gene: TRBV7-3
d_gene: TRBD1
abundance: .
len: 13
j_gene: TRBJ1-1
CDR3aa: CASSSTDRTEAFF
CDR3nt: TGTGCCAGCAGCTCAACGGACAGGACTGAAGCTTTCTTT

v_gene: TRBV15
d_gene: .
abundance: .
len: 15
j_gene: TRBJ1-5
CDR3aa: CATSVRRGGNQPQHF
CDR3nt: TGTGCCACCAGCGTCAGGAGGGGCGGCAATCAGCCCCAGCATTTT

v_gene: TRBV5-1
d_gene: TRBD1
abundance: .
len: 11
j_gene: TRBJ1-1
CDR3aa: CASLGGQTPFF
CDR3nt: TGCGCCAGCTTGGGGGGACAGACGCCTTTCTTT

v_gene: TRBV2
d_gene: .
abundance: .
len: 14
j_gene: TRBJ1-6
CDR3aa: CASRVETENSPLHF
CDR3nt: TGTGCCAGCAGAGTCGAGACAGAGAATTCACCCCTCCACTTT

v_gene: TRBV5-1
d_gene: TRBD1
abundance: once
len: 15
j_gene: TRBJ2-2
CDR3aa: CASFRGQGATGELFF
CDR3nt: TGCGCCAGCTTCCGGGGACAGGGGGCAACCGGGGAGCTGTTTTTT

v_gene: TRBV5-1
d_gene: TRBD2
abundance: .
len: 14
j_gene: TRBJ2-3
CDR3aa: CASSLVGGSDTQYF
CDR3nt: TGCGCCAGCAGCTTGGTGGGGGGGTCGGATACGCAGTATTTT

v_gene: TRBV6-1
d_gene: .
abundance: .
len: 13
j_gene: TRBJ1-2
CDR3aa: CASSETSNYGYTF
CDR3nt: TGTGCCAGCAGTGAAACTTCCAACTATGGCTACACCTTC

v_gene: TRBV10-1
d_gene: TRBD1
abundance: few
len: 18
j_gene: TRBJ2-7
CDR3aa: CASSDSRIGQGFSYEQYF
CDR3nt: TGCGCCAGCAGTGATTCCCGGATCGGACAGGGATTTTCCTACGAGCAGTACTTC

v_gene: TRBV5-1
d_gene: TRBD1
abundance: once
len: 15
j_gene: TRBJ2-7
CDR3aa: CASSSGQGLINEQYF
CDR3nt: TGCGCCAGCAGCTCCGGACAGGGGCTAATAAACGAGCAGTACTTC

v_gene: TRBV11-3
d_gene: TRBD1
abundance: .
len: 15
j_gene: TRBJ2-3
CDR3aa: CASSPRTGAVDTQYF
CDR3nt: TGTGCCAGCAGCCCCCGGACAGGGGCAGTGGATACGCAGTATTTT